The source of this T cell receptor (beta chain) is a study of blood T cells in healthy people across ages. Study results and limitations: Using unsorted PBMCs precluded a conclusive naive versus antigen-experienced comparison.

Alongside a J-beta primer mix, a sample-barcoded 5' primer served in a second PCR lasting about 7 to 12 cycles. TCRdb called the 5' RACE reads again in MiXCR, with one record for every CDR3 protein. The sample lists fewer than 600,000 distinct CDR3 sequences; 27% were seen once. This clonotype has a handful of counts. Its antigen is as yet unknown. The CDR3 has 15 amino acids. Germline CDR1 reads SGDLS; CDR2 reads YYNGEE. V was clipped by 0 bases and J by 6 bases, with 15 bases between them. The data were also submitted as part of a second study, on T cells of mothers and their children.

V usage is TRBV9 and J usage is TRBJ1-1; possible D gene TRBD1, 5 bases. This TCR was recovered from a boy aged 2 to 10 in good health. The sequencing input was blood. CDR3 residues: CASSVDGGWAAEAFF. In DNA, the CDR3 is TGTGCCAGCAGCGTAGACGGGGGATGGGCGGCTGAAGCTTTCTTT.